The clone carrying this T cell receptor (beta chain) showed up just a few times. Its specificity is not known. This entry comes from a study of vaccination effects on CD4 cells after COVID-19. General study findings and limits: There was marked clonal contraction among infection- and vaccine-induced clones late after vaccination.

The ViraFEST assay expanded antigen-specific CD4+ T cells with viral peptide pools before sequencing. Researchers isolated CD4+ T cells once approximately ten days of culture had elapsed. The healthy vaccine recipients, who had no prior SARS-CoV-2 infection, showed negative nucleocapsid antibodies. Days 3 and 7 were when half the medium was replaced with IL-2 medium. CDR1 MNHNY and CDR2 SVGAGI come from the germline V gene (reference sequence). The junction had 4 bases not matched to a gene; V was cut back by 6 bases and J by 4 bases. CDR3 size: 15 residues. TCRdb's copy holds only in-frame clones and misses some; the assay was immunoSEQ multiplex PCR. The sample lists 73,000 or so clones; 78% were seen once.

V gene TRBV6-6 combines with J gene TRBJ1-6, with 9 bases lining up with TRBD1. The input for sequencing was CD4+ T cells from PBMCs cultured with SARS-CoV-2 spike peptides, taken before COVID-19 vaccination. The TCR originated in a human donor who received a COVID-19 vaccine. The CDR3 nucleotides are TGTGCCAGCAGCCTGGGACAGGGATATAATTCACCCCTCCACTTT. Its protein is CASSLGQGYNSPLHF.